The TCR beta chain described here comes from a study of T cell repertoires in cytomegalovirus infection. Study at large: The authors relied on CMV epitopes, both recently identified HLA-C-restricted and well-studied HLA-B-restricted. Indicated by public TCR beta signatures were CMV infection and matching HLA type.

Study results and limitations: The ex vivo response showed dominance by HLA-C-restricted CMV-specific TCR beta clonotypes.

TCRdb passed the reads through MiXCR, listing each CDR3 protein once. This sample yields about 160,000 distinct CDR3 sequences, of which about a fifth are seen a single time; around a quarter belongs to the top ten. In this sample, this clonotype turned up once. Its specificity is not known. Germline V lookup: CDR1 SEHNR, CDR2 FQNEAQ (reference sequence). This CDR3 spans 15 amino acids. Trimming took 4 bases from V and 0 from J, leaving 10 bases between them. V and J are TRBV7-9 and TRBJ1-5; no firm D call. The sequence was collected from a human donor in good health (CMV status not recorded). Some clones in this sample may be carry-over from other donors' samples. This sample comprised CD8+ T cells from cultured PBMCs, obtained from culture after CMV antigen stimulation. The CDR3 loop is CASSSTRGSNQPQHF. Written as DNA, the CDR3 is TGTGCCAGCAGCTCAACCCGCGGTAGCAATCAGCCCCAGCATTTT.